Below, one T cell receptor (beta chain) is given with its context. The sample originates from a study of blood T cell repertoires in COVID-19. Overall study context: The study drew acute and convalescent COVID-19 samples from the United States, Italy and Spain. Nucleic acid was either cDNA or gDNA, and it came from T cells, B-cell-depleted T cells, or PBMCs.

From germline, CDR1 is MNHEY and CDR2 SVGAGI. V gave up 2 bases and J gave up 4 bases, with 11 bases separating them. This CDR3 has 14 residues. Under the authors' procedure: Nucleated cell counts were estimated from reference gene primer amplification. Some clones are missing from TCRdb's copy, which holds only in-frame ones; the method was immunoSEQ multiplex PCR. V, J and clone size derive from that table, while D and trimming were established from the DNA sequence. In the table there are about 220,000 clones, 70% to 90% of which are singletons. Input material: peripheral blood. The chain joins TRBV6-5 to TRBJ1-2; tentatively, D is TRBD1 (5 bases). This receptor was obtained from a man in his forties with acute or convalescent COVID-19. Here the CDR3 reads CASSYGERGYGYTF. DNA of the CDR3: TGTGCCAGCAGTTACGGCGAAAGGGGCTATGGCTACACCTTC.